This T cell receptor beta chain emerged from a study of spatial heterogeneity in lung cancer. The library protocol tagged each TCR cDNA with a unique molecular identifier. TCRdb analysed the 5' RACE reads with MiXCR anew, one entry per CDR3 protein. Of some 39,000 distinct CDR3 sequences detected, 6.8% appear once; the ten largest clones hold roughly 45%. The study's findings and limits: Ubiquitous expanded tumor TCRs were observed in blood more at resection than follow-up.

The time point was: sample taken at primary tumor resection. The cohort: some 73 early-stage, untreated non-small cell lung cancer patients. Sequencing covered unsorted whole RNA taken from tumor, nontumor lung or frozen PBMC. The CDR3 runs 14 residues. V gave up 5 bases and J gave up 1 base, with 9 bases separating them. Germline V gene sequence: CDR1 MNHNS, CDR2 SASEGT. In regard to this clonotype: What it binds is not known.

This TCR came from a female donor with early-stage non-small cell lung cancer. The specimen comprised PBMCs, sampled at surgery. V usage is TRBV6-1 and J usage is TRBJ2-1; no reliable D call. DNA for the CDR3: TGTGCCAGCAGTTGGTCTGGGTCCTACAATGAGCAGTTCTTC. Its protein is CASSWSGSYNEQFF.